The next 18 T cell receptor beta chains were all read from a single sample in a study of neoadjuvant nivolumab and ipilimumab in lung cancer. The table came from immunoSEQ multiplex PCR; TCRdb's copy has only in-frame clones and leaves some out. Among about 9,000 clones listed, approximately 84% were seen once. The sample here was tumor tissue, taken after neoadjuvant nivolumab, alone or with ipilimumab, at or shortly before surgery. The receptor source for this set is an adult with non-small cell lung cancer.

The rearrangement links TRBV7-9 to TRBJ2-7; no definite D call. V gave up 5 bases and J gave up 2 bases, with 13 bases separating them. CDR3 length equals 14 residues. Germline V gene data show CDR1 as SEHNR and CDR2 as FQNEAQ (reference sequence). The CDR3 DNA reads TGTGCCAGCAGCCACCGAGATCTGACCTACGAGCAGTACTTC. Amino acid sequence: CASSHRDLTYEQYF. Looking up the rest from reference TRBV7-9 and TRBJ2-7 gives the full variable domain: DTGVSQNPRHKITKRGQNVTFRCDPISEHNRLYWYRQTLGQGPEFLTYFQNEAQLEKSRLLSDRFSAERPKGSFSTLEIQRTEQGDSAMYLCASSHRDLTYEQYFGPGTRLTVT.

The V and J genes are TRBV7-9 and TRBJ2-1; D unclear. CDR3 length: 13 residues. Looked up from germline, CDR1 is SEHNR and CDR2 is FQNEAQ (reference sequence). Trimming stripped 3 bases from V and 5 bases from J, with 8 bases between. CDR3 sequence: CASSLGIDNEQFF. CDR3 bases: TGTGCCAGCAGCTTGGGGATAGACAATGAGCAGTTCTTC. Full variable domain (outside the CDR3, taken from reference TRBV7-9 and TRBJ2-1): DTGVSQNPRHKITKRGQNVTFRCDPISEHNRLYWYRQTLGQGPEFLTYFQNEAQLEKSRLLSDRFSAERPKGSFSTLEIQRTEQGDSAMYLCASSLGIDNEQFFGPGTRLTVL.

A single count supports this clone. The V call is TRBV5-4, the J call TRBJ2-2; TRBD2 might be the D (5 bases). V lost 3 bases to trimming and J lost 10 bases, with 19 bases between them. The CDR3 extends over 15 amino acids. The germline V gene encodes CDR1 SGHNT and CDR2 YYREEE (reference sequence). CDR3 coding DNA: TGTGCCAGCAGCTCACTCGGGTCTATCGGGAAGGAGCTGTTTTTT. It translates to CASSSLGSIGKELFF.

This clone turned up a few times. The V call is TRBV5-1, the J call TRBJ1-2; D gene uncertain. Germline CDR1 SGHRS, CDR2 YFSETQ. V shed 0 bases and J shed 4 bases, with 13 bases lying between them. CDR3 length: 15 residues. The CDR3 DNA follows: TGCGCCAGCAGCTTGGTTAGCTTAACCGGCTATGGCTACACCTTC. It yields the protein CASSLVSLTGYGYTF.

The count of this clone is one. The chain joins TRBV11-2 to TRBJ1-3, with D unclear. The CDR3 is 17 amino acids. The germline V gene has CDR1 SGHAT and CDR2 FQNNGV. V lost 5 bases, J lost 9 bases, and 26 bases lay in between. The CDR3 bases are TGTGCCAGCAGCCCCCCGAATTCTTACGGGGATCGGGGCACCATATATTTT. This gives the protein CASSPPNSYGDRGTIYF.

The rearrangement joins TRBV11-2 to TRBJ2-2; perhaps TRBD2 as D (9 bases). This CDR3 comprises 14 residues. Germline loops: CDR1 SGHAT, CDR2 FQNNGV. Trimming took 0 bases from V and 15 from J, leaving 17 bases between them. CDR3: CASSLDRLAGQVFF. In DNA form, the CDR3 reads TGTGCCAGCAGCTTAGATCGGCTAGCGGGACAGGTGTTTTTT.

The chain recombines TRBV30 with TRBJ2-3, with D possibly being TRBD1 or TRBD2 (5 bases each). The CDR3 extends over 17 amino acids. The germline V and J ends were trimmed by 5 bases and 1 base, with 22 bases remaining between them. CDR1 GTSNPN and CDR2 SVGIG come from the germline V gene (reference sequence). The CDR3 reads CAWVIPGPHPGTDTQYF. DNA of the CDR3: TGTGCCTGGGTGATACCGGGACCTCACCCGGGCACAGATACGCAGTATTTT.

The J gene is TRBJ1-4, the V gene TRBV18; D not resolved. The V end was cut by 0 bases, the J end by 0 bases, with 5 bases between. The germline gives CDR1 KGHSH, CDR2 LQKENI. CDR3 size: 15 residues. The CDR3 sequence: CASSPPPSTNEKLFF. CDR3 bases: TGTGCCAGCTCACCACCCCCGTCAACTAATGAAAAACTGTTTTTT.

V is TRBV13 and J is TRBJ2-7; 12 nucleotides agree with TRBD2. Germline lookup yields CDR1 PRHDT and CDR2 FYEKMQ (reference sequence). V was pared by 8 bases and J by 4 bases, with 3 bases of the junction left unmatched. The CDR3 sequence is 13 residues long. CDR3 loop: CASGLAGLYEQYF. CDR3 coding DNA: TGTGCCAGCGGACTAGCGGGATTGTACGAGCAGTACTTC.

The CDR3 region is CASSKKGDPIYANTGELFF. As DNA, the CDR3 is TGTGCCAGCAGCAAGAAGGGGGACCCGATTTACGCGAACACCGGGGAGCTGTTTTTT. V usage is TRBV21-1 and J usage is TRBJ2-2; the D call of TRBD1 is as the table states it, not checked on the DNA. TRBV21-1 is described as a pseudogene. The CDR3 covers 19 residues.

This chain links TRBV7-6 with TRBJ2-2; D is perhaps TRBD2 (6 bases). V was cut by 2 bases and J by 6 bases, with 13 bases left in between. CDR3 length equals 15 residues. Germline V gives CDR1 SGHVS, CDR2 FNYEAQ. CDR3 sequence: CASSLSAGRAGELFF. The CDR3 region has the DNA TGTGCCAGCAGCTTAAGCGCGGGACGGGCCGGGGAGCTGTTTTTT.

The genes are TRBV5-1 and TRBJ2-7; D might be TRBD1 (6 bases). Germline V CDR1 and CDR2: SGHRS, YFSETQ. Trimming pared 0 bases from V and 5 bases from J, leaving 18 bases between. CDR3 size: 16 residues. The CDR3 loop reads CASSLVGEAGVDEQYF. The CDR3 nucleotides are TGCGCCAGCAGCTTGGTGGGGGAAGCAGGGGTCGACGAGCAGTACTTC.

The J gene is TRBJ1-3, the V gene TRBV30; possible D gene TRBD1, 5 bases. Germline V gene lookup returns CDR1 GTSNPN and CDR2 SVGIG (reference sequence). The CDR3 has 14 residues. This CDR3 is CALVQGDFGNTIYF. For the CDR3, the DNA is TGTGCGTTGGTGCAGGGCGATTTTGGAAACACCATATATTTT.

The chain links TRBV6-5 to TRBJ2-1, with a weak D call TRBD2 (7 bases). The V end was cut by 8 bases, the J end by 8 bases, with 22 bases between. Germline V gene sequence: CDR1 MNHEY, CDR2 SVGAGI. The CDR3 spans 15 residues. CDR3 in DNA: TGTGCCAGCCAAAACACGGGGGGCCGTTTAGATGAGCAGTTCTTC. This sequence encodes CASQNTGGRLDEQFF.

The chain combines TRBV19 with TRBJ2-7; 7 bases line up with TRBD1. The CDR3 consists of 14 residues. Germline CDR1 reads LNHDA; CDR2 reads SQIVND (reference sequence). V was pared by 5 bases and J by 3 bases, with 7 bases of the junction left unmatched. The CDR3 loop is CASSPWTGNYEQYF. The CDR3 DNA reads TGTGCCAGTAGTCCCTGGACAGGAAACTACGAGCAGTACTTC.

The genes are TRBV28 and TRBJ2-7; 8 bases map to TRBD2. Germline V lookup: CDR1 MDHEN, CDR2 SYDVKM. The CDR3 is 14 residues long. J gave up 7 bases and V 5 bases, and 10 bases lay outside the gene matches. The CDR3 bases are TGTGCCAGCAGTCCCCTGGACGGGGGGGTAGAGCAGTACTTC. It specifies CASSPLDGGVEQYF.

The rearrangement joins TRBV7-2 to TRBJ2-7; D not certain. The length of the CDR3 is 15 residues. Germline assignment: CDR1 SGHTA and CDR2 FQGNSA. Trimming shortened V by 5 bases and J by 0 bases, and 14 bases separated the two germline ends. CDR3 sequence (DNA): TGTGCCAGCAGCGATCCAGCGCGACCCTCCTACGAGCAGTACTTC. It translates to CASSDPARPSYEQYF.

The V call is TRBV14, the J call TRBJ2-1, with D tentatively TRBD1 (5 bases). The CDR3 runs 13 residues. Trimming stripped 4 bases from V and 10 bases from J, with 14 bases between. The germline V gene encodes CDR1 SGHDN and CDR2 FVKESK. The CDR3 bases are TGTGCCAGCAGCCTAGTTGGGGCGCGGGAGCAGTTCTTC. Translation gives CASSLVGAREQFF.